One sample yielded the 3 T cell receptor beta chains listed below, sequenced in a study of T-cell memory formation after mild COVID-19. In TCRdb, the 5' RACE reads were re-called with MiXCR into one record per CDR3 protein. The table lists about 280,000 distinct CDR3 sequences, roughly 8.2% of them singletons. The sequencing input was PBMCs or a T cell subset sorted from them (not recorded which). These receptor sequences come from a man between 18 and 29 years old who had mild COVID-19 (a few samples of this study predate the infection). Cell type and time point are not known.

This clonotype was recorded at least ten times. The rearrangement uses TRBV11-2 and TRBJ2-1; 12 bases are a match to TRBD2. V lost 4 bases to trimming and J lost 7 bases; unmatched junction nucleotides: 11. CDR1 is SGHAT, CDR2 FQNNGV, per germline. The CDR3 extends over 17 amino acids. CDR3 bases: TGTGCCAGCAGCTCTACTTCTAGCGGGGGGGCTTATAATGAGCAGTTCTTC. Protein sequence: CASSSTSSGGAYNEQFF.

To note about this clonotype: It may be a read error: a sequence one base away is much more abundant. This chain links TRBV7-2 with TRBJ1-1, with D possibly matching TRBD1 (6 bases). Trimming took 11 bases from V and 5 from J, leaving 18 bases between them. CDR1 is SGHTA and CDR2 is FQGNSA in the germline V gene. The CDR3 length is 13 residues. CDR3 sequence (DNA): TGTGCCGGCGCTGGGCAAGGGGGGACTGAAGCTTTCTTT. This translates into CAGAGQGGTEAFF. The entire variable domain, with the rest obtained from reference TRBV7-2 and TRBJ1-1, is as follows: GAGVSQSPSNKVTEKGKDVELRCDPISGHTALYWYRQSLGQGLEFLIYFQGNSAPDKSGLPSDRFSAERTGGSVSTLTIQRTQQEDSAVYLCAGAGQGGTEAFFGQGTRLTVV.

The V call is TRBV6-5, the J call TRBJ2-2; tentative D call: TRBD1 (6 bases). CDR3 length: 14 residues. Trimming cost V 8 bases and J 1 base, with 11 bases left between them. Germline V CDR1 and CDR2: MNHEY, SVGAGI. The CDR3 coding sequence is TGTGCCAGCCGGGACACCTGGAACACCGGGGAGCTGTTTTTT. Translation: CASRDTWNTGELFF.